These 10 T cell receptor beta chains came from one sample sequenced in a study of beta chain features in type 1 diabetes (dated by TCRdb to 2016 to 2018). Here is what the overall study found, with its caveats: A moderate but significant shortening of TCRB CDR3 length was observed in type 1 diabetes patients in all four CD4+ subsets.

Libraries were made using the immunoSEQ multiplex PCR assay. The entire amount of isolated RNA was reverse transcribed using the High Capacity cDNA Reverse Transcription Kit, so the sequenced TCRB transcripts were expressed ones. The clones in this table, taken by TCRdb from immuneACCESS, are in-frame only. Not every clone is retained; where verified, under half of the shortfall comes from an unresolved V gene, and the cause of the rest is unknown. In all, the sample holds hundreds of thousands of clones, and about 14% of those were seen once. The ten largest clones represent approximately 0.042% of the sample. These receptors are not linked to any known antigen. Sequenced input: naive CD4+ T cells from blood. The meaning of the sample's cell subset or site label: true naive CD4+ T cells. Receptors were obtained from a man younger than 35 with type 1 diabetes.

This chain joins TRBV6-5 and TRBJ2-7, with D perhaps matching TRBD1 (6 bases). The CDR3 length is 13 residues. CDR1 MNHEY and CDR2 SVGAGI come from the germline V gene. Deletions cut 5 bases from V and 8 bases from J, with 16 bases between. The CDR3 protein is CASSPRRDIKQYF. CDR3 sequence (DNA): TGTGCCAGCAGTCCGCGCCGGGACATCAAGCAGTACTTC.

The genes are TRBV7-2 and TRBJ2-3; D is possibly TRBD2 (7 bases). The CDR3 totals 16 residues. The V end lost 4 bases, the J end lost 4 bases, and 18 bases lay between the germline ends. In germline, CDR1 is SGHTA, CDR2 FQGNSA. CDR3 loop: CASSSQGTIIADTQYF. The CDR3 DNA is TGTGCCAGCAGCTCCCAGGGGACTATCATCGCAGATACGCAGTATTTT.

The J gene is TRBJ1-5, the V gene TRBV4-3; no firm D call. The CDR3 extends over 16 amino acids. V was pared by 0 bases and J by 5 bases, with 14 bases between. Per germline, CDR1 LGHNA and CDR2 YSLEER. The CDR3 protein is CASSQDLFGWDQPQHF. The CDR3 nucleotides are TGCGCCAGCAGCCAAGATCTGTTTGGATGGGATCAGCCCCAGCATTTT.

The chain recombines TRBV11-2 with TRBJ2-5, with 13 bases that match TRBD2. This CDR3 has 17 residues. V lost 1 base, J lost 3 bases, and 5 bases stayed unmatched. Germline-derived CDR1 and CDR2 are SGHAT and FQNNGV. This chain's CDR3 is CASSLAGTSGAEETQYF. As DNA, the CDR3 is TGTGCCAGCAGCTTAGCCGGGACTAGCGGGGCTGAAGAGACCCAGTACTTC. Full variable domain (remainder filled in from reference TRBV11-2 and TRBJ2-5): EAGVAQSPRYKIIEKRQSVAFWCNPISGHATLYWYQQILGQGPKLLIQFQNNGVVDDSQLPKDRFSAERLKGVDSTLKIQPAKLEDSAVYLCASSLAGTSGAEETQYFGPGTRLLVL.

This clone was detected only a few times. This chain uses TRBV7-2 with TRBJ2-7; a weak D match, TRBD1 (6 bases). There are 13 residues in the CDR3. Germline V CDR1 and CDR2: SGHTA, FQGNSA. With 3 bases removed from V and 5 bases from J, the gap between germline ends came to 11 bases. The CDR3 loop reads CASSFYRVHEQYF. Written as DNA, the CDR3 is TGTGCCAGCAGCTTTTACAGGGTCCACGAGCAGTACTTC.

This clone was counted only a few times. The V call is TRBV29-1, the J call TRBJ1-3; unclear D gene. Germline values: CDR1 SQVTM, CDR2 ANQGSEA. The CDR3 covers 14 residues. V lost 3 bases, J lost 0 bases, and 9 bases lay in between. In DNA form, the CDR3 reads TGCAGCGTTGACCCCGCGGCCTCTGGAAACACCATATATTTT. Its protein is CSVDPAASGNTIYF.

The CDR3: CASSQIINTGELFF. In DNA, the CDR3 is TGTGCCAGCAGCCAAATCATAAACACCGGGGAGCTGTTTTTT. The rearrangement links TRBV7-3 to TRBJ2-2; D call uncertain. The CDR3 spans 14 residues. Germline V lookup: CDR1 SGHTA, CDR2 FQGTGA. The V end was cut by 5 bases, the J end by 2 bases, with 9 bases between.

J is TRBJ2-7 and V is TRBV6-6, with D possibly being TRBD2 (5 bases). In germline, CDR1 is MNHNY, CDR2 SVGAGI (reference sequence). V gave up 6 bases and J gave up 6 bases, with 12 bases separating them. The CDR3 has 12 amino acids. The CDR3 coding sequence is TGTGCCAGCAGGGGTAGCGCGGGCGAGCAGTACTTC. Its protein is CASRGSAGEQYF.

This clone came up a few times. This chain joins TRBV14 and TRBJ2-3; 7 bases fit TRBD2. The CDR3 has 14 residues. Germline CDR1 and CDR2: SGHDN and FVKESK. V trimming: 3 bases; J trimming: 3 bases; junction bases outside the gene matches: 3. The CDR3 is CASSHFGRTDTQYF. CDR3 nucleotides: TGTGCCAGCAGCCATTTCGGGAGGACAGATACGCAGTATTTT.

This clone was counted between two and nine times. The chain carries TRBV30 and TRBJ2-7, with D unresolved. CDR1 is GTSNPN, CDR2 SVGIG, per germline (reference sequence). This CDR3 comprises 14 residues. Deletions cut 2 bases from V and 0 bases from J, with 11 bases between. CDR3 in DNA: TGTGCCTGGAGTTTAGGGTGGAGCTCCTACGAGCAGTACTTC. Its translation: CAWSLGWSSYEQYF.